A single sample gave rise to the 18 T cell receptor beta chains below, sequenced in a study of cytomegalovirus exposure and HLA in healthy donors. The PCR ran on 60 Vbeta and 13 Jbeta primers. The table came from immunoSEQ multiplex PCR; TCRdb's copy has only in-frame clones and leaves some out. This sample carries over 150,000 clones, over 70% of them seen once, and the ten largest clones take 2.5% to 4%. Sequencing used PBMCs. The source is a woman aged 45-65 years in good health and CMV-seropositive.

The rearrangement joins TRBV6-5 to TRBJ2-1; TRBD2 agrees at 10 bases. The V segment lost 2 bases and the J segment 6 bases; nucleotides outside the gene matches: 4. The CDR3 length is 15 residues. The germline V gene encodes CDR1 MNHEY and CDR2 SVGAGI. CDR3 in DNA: TGTGCCAGCAGTTACGGGAGCGGGAGGGGCAATGAGCAGTTCTTC. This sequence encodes CASSYGSGRGNEQFF.

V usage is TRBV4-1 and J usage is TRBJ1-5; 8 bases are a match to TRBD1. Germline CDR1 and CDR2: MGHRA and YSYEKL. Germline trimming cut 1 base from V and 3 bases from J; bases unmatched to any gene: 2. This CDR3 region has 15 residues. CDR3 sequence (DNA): TGCGCCAGCAGCCAAGTGGGACAGGACAATCAGCCCCAGCATTTT. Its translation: CASSQVGQDNQPQHF.

The CDR3 region has the DNA TGTGCCAGCAGCCCCGCGAAAGGGCGGGACTACAATGAGCAGTTCTTC. This encodes CASSPAKGRDYNEQFF. This chain connects TRBV11-3 to TRBJ2-1; possible D gene TRBD2, 6 bases. Trimming took off 5 bases at V and 3 bases at J, with 17 bases between the two ends. The CDR3 has 16 amino acids. In germline, CDR1 is SGHNT, CDR2 YENEEA.

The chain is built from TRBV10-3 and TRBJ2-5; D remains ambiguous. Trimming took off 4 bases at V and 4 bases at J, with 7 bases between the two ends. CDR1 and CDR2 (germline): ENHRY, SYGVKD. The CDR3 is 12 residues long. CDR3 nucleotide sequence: TGTGCCATCAGTGGATCAGGAGAGACCCAGTACTTC. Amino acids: CAISGSGETQYF.

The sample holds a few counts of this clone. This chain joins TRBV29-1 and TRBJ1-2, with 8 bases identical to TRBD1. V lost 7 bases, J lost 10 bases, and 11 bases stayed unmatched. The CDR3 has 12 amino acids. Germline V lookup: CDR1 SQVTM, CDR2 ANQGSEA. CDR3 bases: TGCAGCGGGCGACAGGGGTTCGGTGACTACACCTTC. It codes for CSGRQGFGDYTF.

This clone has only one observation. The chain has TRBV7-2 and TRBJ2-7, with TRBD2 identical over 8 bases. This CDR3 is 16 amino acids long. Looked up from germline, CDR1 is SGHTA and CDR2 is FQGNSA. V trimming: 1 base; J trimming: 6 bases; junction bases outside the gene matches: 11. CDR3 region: CASSLGDGRADSEQYF. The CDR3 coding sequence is TGTGCCAGCAGCTTAGGAGACGGGAGGGCAGATTCCGAGCAGTACTTC.

The CDR3 DNA is TGTGCCAGCAGTGAATTAAACAGGACCTACAATGAGCAGTTCTTC. It encodes CASSELNRTYNEQFF. V is TRBV25-1 and J is TRBJ2-1; D might be TRBD1 (5 bases). V lost 1 base, J lost 2 bases, and 9 bases lay in between. The CDR3 covers 15 residues. Germline V gene sequence: CDR1 MGHDK, CDR2 SYGVNS.

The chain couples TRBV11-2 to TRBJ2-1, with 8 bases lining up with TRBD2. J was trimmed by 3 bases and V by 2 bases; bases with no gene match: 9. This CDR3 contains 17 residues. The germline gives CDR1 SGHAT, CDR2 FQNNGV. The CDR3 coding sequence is TGTGCCAGCAGCTTACGGGAGGGGGACTACTACTACAATGAGCAGTTCTTC. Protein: CASSLREGDYYYNEQFF.

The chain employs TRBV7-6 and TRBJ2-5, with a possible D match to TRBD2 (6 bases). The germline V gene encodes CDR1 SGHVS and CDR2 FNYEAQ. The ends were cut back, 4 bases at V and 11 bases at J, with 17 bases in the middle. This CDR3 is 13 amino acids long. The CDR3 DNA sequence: TGTGCCAGCAGCTACTTAGCCGGGAGAGAGCAGTACTTC. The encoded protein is CASSYLAGREQYF.

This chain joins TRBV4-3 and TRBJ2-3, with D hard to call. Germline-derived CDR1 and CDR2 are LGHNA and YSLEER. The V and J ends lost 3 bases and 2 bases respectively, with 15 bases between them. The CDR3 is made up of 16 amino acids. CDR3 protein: CASSQTSYDLTDTQYF. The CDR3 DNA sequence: TGCGCCAGCAGCCAGACTTCCTACGACCTCACAGATACGCAGTATTTT.

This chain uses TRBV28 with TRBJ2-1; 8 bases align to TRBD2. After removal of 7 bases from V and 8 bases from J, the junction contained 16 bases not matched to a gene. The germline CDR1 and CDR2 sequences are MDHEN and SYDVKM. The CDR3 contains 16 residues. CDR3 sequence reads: CASTAWVGTRSDEQFF. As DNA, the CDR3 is TGTGCCAGCACCGCTTGGGTAGGGACTAGGAGCGATGAGCAGTTCTTC.

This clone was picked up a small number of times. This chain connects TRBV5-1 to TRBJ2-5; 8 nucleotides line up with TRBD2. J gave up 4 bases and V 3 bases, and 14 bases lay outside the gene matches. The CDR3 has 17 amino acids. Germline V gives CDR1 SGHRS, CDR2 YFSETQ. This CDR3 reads CASSSGSGGDRVETQYF. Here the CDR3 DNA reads TGCGCCAGCAGCTCCGGGTCGGGAGGGGATCGGGTAGAGACCCAGTACTTC.

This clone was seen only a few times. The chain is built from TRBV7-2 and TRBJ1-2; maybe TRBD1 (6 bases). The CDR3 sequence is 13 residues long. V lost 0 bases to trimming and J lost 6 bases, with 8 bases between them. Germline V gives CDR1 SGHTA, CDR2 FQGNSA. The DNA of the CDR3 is TGTGCCAGCAGCTTAGCCAGGACAGATGGCTACACCTTC. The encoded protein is CASSLARTDGYTF.

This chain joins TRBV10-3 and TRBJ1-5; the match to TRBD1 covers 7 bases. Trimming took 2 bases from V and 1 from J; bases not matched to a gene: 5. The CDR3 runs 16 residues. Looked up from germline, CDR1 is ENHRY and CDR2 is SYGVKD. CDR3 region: CAISETATGSNQPQHF. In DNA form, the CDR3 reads TGTGCCATCAGTGAGACAGCGACAGGGAGCAATCAGCCCCAGCATTTT.

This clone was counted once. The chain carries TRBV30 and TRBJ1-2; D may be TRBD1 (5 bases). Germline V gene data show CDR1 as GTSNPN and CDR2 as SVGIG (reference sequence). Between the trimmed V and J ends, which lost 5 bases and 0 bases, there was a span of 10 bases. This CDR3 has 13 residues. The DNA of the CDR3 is TGTGCCTGGGCAGTGACAGCTAACTATGGCTACACCTTC. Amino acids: CAWAVTANYGYTF.

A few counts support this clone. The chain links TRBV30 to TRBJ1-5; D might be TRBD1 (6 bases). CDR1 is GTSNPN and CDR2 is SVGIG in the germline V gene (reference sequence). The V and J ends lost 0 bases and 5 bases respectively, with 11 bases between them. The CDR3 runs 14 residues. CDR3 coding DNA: TGTGCCTGGAGTGTTGGGGGCTTGGATCAGCCCCAGCATTTT. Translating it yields CAWSVGGLDQPQHF.

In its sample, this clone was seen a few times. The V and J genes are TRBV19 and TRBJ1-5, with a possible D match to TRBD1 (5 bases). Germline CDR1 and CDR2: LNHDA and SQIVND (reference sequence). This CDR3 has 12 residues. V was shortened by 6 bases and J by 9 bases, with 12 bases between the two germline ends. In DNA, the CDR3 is TGTGCCAGTAGAGGGGAAAGGAGGCCCCAGCATTTT. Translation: CASRGERRPQHF.

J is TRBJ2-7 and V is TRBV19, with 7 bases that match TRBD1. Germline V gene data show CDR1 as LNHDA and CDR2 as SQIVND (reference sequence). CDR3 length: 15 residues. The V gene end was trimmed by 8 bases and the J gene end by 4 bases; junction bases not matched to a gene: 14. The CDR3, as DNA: TGTGCCAGTTCTCCTCTCAGGGGGAGACTTTACGAGCAGTACTTC. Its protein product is CASSPLRGRLYEQYF. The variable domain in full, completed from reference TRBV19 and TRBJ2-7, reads DGGITQSPKYLFRKEGQNVTLSCEQNLNHDAMYWYRQDPGQGLRLIYYSQIVNDFQKGDIAEGYSVSREKKESFPLTVTSAQKNPTAFYLCASSPLRGRLYEQYFGPGTRLTVT.